This TCR beta chain was retrieved from a study of blood T cells in healthy people across ages. A second 7 to 11 cycle PCR used barcoded and J-beta primers. TCRdb reprocessed the 5' RACE reads with MiXCR, giving one entry per CDR3 protein. The sample includes 1.5 million to 2 million distinct CDR3 sequences, around 50% of them seen just once. The CDR3 runs to 14 residues. Germline CDR1 SEHNR, CDR2 FQNEAQ (reference sequence). The sequence was collected from a woman aged 35 to 49 in good health. The chain uses TRBV7-9 and TRBJ2-1; no firm D call. The J call may not be correct, given that the DNA end is closer to TRBJ2-7. Input material: blood. The CDR3 coding sequence is TGTGCCAGCAGCTTAGTCACAGAGTACAATGAGCAGTACTTC. Protein: CASSLVTEYNEQYF.